This paragraph reports one T cell receptor beta chain. The antigen is unknown. MiXCR, run by TCRdb on the reads, gives a single entry per CDR3 protein. The sample shows some 15,000 distinct CDR3 sequences, 28% of them seen only once. These data are taken from a study of liver allograft versus peripheral blood T cells. Study as a whole: Repertoires from peripheral blood of liver transplant recipients were compared with those inside their transplanted livers.

Findings and caveats of the study: It was reported that the T cell receptor repertoires found inside liver allografts differed from those that were detected in peripheral blood.

Trimming removed 2 bases at V and 8 bases at J, with 9 bases between. The CDR3 runs 12 residues. This TCR derives from a human patient who had a liver transplant. Some T cells may have originated in the graft donor. The chain has TRBV12-3 or TRBV12-4 and TRBJ1-1, with D possibly TRBD1 on 5 matching bases. The CDR3 DNA reads as TGTGCCAGCAGTTTAAGCGCAGGGGAAGCTTTCTTT. Amino acid sequence: CASSLSAGEAFF.